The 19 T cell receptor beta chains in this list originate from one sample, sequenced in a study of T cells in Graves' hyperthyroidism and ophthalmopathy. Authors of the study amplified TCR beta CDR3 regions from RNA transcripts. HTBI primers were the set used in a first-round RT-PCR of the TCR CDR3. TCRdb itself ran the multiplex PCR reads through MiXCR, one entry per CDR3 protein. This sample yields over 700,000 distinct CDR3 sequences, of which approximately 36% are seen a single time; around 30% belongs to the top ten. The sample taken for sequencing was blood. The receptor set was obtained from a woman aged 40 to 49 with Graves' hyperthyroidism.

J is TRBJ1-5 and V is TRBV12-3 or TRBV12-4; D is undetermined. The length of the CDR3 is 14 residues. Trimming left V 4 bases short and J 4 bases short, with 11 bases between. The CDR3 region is CASSSIWGNQPQHF. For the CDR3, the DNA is TGTGCCAGCAGTTCTATCTGGGGAAATCAGCCCCAGCATTTT.

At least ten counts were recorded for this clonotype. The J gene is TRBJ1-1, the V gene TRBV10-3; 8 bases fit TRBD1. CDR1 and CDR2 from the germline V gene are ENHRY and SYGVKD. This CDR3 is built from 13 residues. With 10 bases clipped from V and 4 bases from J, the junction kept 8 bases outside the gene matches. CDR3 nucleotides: TGTGCCACCGCAGGGGGCTCCTCCACTGAAGCTTTCTTT. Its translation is CATAGGSSTEAFF.

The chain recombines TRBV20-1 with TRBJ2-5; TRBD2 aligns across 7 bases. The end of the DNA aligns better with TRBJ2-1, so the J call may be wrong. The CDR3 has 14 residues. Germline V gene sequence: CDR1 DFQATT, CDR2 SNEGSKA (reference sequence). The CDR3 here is CSAPTASGIDEQFF. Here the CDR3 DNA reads TGCAGTGCCCCCACGGCTAGCGGCATCGATGAGCAGTTCTTC.

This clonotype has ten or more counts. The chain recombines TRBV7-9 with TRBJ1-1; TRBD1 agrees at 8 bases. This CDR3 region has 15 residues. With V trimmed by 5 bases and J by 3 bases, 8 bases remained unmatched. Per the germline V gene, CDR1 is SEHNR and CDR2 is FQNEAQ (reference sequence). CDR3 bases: TGTGCCAGCAGCGCCCGGACAGGGAGAGACACTGAAGCTTTCTTT. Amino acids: CASSARTGRDTEAFF.

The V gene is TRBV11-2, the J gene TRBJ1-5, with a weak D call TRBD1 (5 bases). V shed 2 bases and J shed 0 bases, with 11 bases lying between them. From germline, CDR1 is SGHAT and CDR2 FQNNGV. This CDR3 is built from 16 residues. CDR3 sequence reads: CASSLYGAYSNQPQHF. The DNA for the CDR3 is TGTGCCAGCAGCTTATATGGGGCTTATAGCAATCAGCCCCAGCATTTT.

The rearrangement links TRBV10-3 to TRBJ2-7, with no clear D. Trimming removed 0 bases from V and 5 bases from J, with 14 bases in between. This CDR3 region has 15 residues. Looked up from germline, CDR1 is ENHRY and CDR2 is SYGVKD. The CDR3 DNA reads TGTGCCATCAGTGAGTCTCTAGGAAGTCTCCACGAGCAGTACTTC. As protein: CAISESLGSLHEQYF.

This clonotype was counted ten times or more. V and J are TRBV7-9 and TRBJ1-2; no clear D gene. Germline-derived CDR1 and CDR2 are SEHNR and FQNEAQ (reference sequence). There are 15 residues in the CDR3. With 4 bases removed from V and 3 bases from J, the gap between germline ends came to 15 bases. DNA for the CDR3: TGTGCCAGCAGCTCATCAGCAGGAGGCTACTATGGCTACACCTTC. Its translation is CASSSSAGGYYGYTF. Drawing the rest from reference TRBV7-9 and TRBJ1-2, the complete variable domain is DTGVSQNPRHKITKRGQNVTFRCDPISEHNRLYWYRQTLGQGPEFLTYFQNEAQLEKSRLLSDRFSAERPKGSFSTLEIQRTEQGDSAMYLCASSSSAGGYYGYTFGSGTRLTVV.

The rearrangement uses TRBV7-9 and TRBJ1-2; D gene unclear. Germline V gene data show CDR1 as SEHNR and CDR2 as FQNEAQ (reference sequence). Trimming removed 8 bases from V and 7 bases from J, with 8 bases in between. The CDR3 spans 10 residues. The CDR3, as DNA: TGTGCCAGCGCCTGGGGTGGCTACACCTTC. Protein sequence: CASAWGGYTF.

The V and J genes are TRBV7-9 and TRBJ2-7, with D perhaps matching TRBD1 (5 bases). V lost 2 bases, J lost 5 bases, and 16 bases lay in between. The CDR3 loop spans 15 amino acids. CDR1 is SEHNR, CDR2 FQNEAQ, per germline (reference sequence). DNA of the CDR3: TGTGCCAGCAGCTTACAATACCCAGGGTTGGACGAGCAGTACTTC. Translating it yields CASSLQYPGLDEQYF.

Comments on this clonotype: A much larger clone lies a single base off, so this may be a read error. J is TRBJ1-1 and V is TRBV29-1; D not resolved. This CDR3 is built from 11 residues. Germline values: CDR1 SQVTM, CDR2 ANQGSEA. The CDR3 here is CSATENTEASF. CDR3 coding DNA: TGCAGCGCTACAGAGAACACTGAAGCTTCCTTT.

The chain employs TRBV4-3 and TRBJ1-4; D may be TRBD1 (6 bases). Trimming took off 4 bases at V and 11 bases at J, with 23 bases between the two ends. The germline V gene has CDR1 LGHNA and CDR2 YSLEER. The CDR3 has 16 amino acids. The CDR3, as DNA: TGCGCCAGCAGCCGGAACACCGGGACAATCCCAGACAAACTGTTTTTT. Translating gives CASSRNTGTIPDKLFF.

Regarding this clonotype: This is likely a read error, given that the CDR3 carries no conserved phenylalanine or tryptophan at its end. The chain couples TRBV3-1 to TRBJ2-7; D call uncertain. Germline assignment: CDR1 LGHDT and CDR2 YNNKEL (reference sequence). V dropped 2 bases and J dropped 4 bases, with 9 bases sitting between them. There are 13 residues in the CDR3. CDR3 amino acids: CASSQQQQYEQYL. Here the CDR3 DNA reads TGTGCCAGCAGCCAACAGCAACAGTACGAGCAGTACCTC.

The CDR3 loop is CASSAGRNRVHSGNTIYF. The DNA of the CDR3 is TGTGCCAGCAGCGCCGGACGGAACAGGGTTCACTCTGGAAACACCATATATTTT. This chain connects TRBV7-9 to TRBJ1-3; possibly TRBD1 for D (6 bases). Germline CDR1 is SEHNR and CDR2 is FQNEAQ (reference sequence). V was trimmed by 5 bases and J by 0 bases, leaving 20 bases between them. The CDR3 covers 18 residues.

The CDR3 coding sequence is TGCGCCAGCAAAGGGGACAGGGGGATCGGCACTGAAGCTTTCTTT. It is translated as CASKGDRGIGTEAFF. The V and J genes are TRBV10-2 and TRBJ1-1; 11 bases are a match to TRBD1. Unmatched junction bases numbered 8, after V lost 7 bases and J lost 4 bases. CDR1 is WSHSY, CDR2 SAAADI, per germline. CDR3 size: 15 residues.

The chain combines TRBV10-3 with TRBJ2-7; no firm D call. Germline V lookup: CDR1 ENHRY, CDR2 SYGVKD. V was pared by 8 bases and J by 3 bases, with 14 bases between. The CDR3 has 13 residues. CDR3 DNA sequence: TGTGCCATCCGACCGCCGGTTGGCTACGAGCAGTACTTC. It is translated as CAIRPPVGYEQYF.

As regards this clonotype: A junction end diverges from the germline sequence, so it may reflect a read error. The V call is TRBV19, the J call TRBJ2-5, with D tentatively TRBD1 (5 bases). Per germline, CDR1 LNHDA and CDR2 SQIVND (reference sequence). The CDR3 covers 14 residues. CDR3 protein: CAGSILGREETQYF. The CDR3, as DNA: TGTGCCGGTAGTATTCTGGGCAGGGAAGAGACCCAGTACTTC.

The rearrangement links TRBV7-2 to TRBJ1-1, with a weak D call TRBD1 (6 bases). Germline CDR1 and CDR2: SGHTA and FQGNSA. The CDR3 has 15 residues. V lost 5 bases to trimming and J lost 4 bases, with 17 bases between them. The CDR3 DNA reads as TGTGCCAGCAGCGGACAAGGGGGAGCGGCCACTGAAGCTTTCTTT. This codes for CASSGQGGAATEAFF.

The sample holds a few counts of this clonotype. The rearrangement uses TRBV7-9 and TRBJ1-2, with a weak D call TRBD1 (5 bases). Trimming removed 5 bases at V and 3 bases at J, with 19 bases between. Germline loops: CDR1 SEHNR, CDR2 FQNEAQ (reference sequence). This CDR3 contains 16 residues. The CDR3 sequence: CASSQDGSRGDYGYTF. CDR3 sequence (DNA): TGTGCCAGCAGCCAAGATGGTTCTCGGGGCGACTATGGCTACACCTTC.

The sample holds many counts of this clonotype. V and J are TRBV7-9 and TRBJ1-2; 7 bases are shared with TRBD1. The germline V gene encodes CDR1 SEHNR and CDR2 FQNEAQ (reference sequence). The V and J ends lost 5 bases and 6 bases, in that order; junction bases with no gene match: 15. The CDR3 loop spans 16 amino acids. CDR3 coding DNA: TGTGCCAGCAGCCCCACCATCTCGGTCAGGGGGAATGGCTACACCTTC. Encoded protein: CASSPTISVRGNGYTF.